This T cell receptor (beta chain) was observed in a study of metastatic and nonmetastatic thyroid tumors. Overall study context: Thyroid patients, malignant and benign, had repertoires compared across blood and tumor or nodule tissue.

From germline, CDR1 is MDHEN and CDR2 SYDVKM. The CDR3 loop spans 11 amino acids. Original processing methods: Differences in CDR3 between clinicopathological groups were drawn on to build a classifier intended to discriminate distant-metastatic papillary thyroid cancer patients. TCRdb re-called clones via MiXCR from the PCR reads. The V and J calls reflect TCRdb's pipeline rather than the authors' work. The sample lists around 45,000 clones; under 4% were seen once. Before thyroid surgery, none of the patients had received any treatment. Overall study findings and caveats: Reports indicated that malignant thyroid tumors showed significantly higher TCR beta diversity than benign nodules did, in blood and tumor.

Remarks on this clone: Its antigen is still unknown. At one boundary the junction diverges from the germline segment, which might be a read error.

Input material: blood. This TCR was recovered from a female donor with papillary thyroid cancer or a benign thyroid nodule (not recorded which). Some clones in this sample may be carry-over from other donors' samples. The rearrangement links TRBV28 to TRBJ2-1; D is ambiguous. The CDR3 region is CASSYYNDQFF. DNA of the CDR3: TGTGCCAGCAGTTACTACAATGATCAGTTCTTC.